This entry features one T cell receptor (beta chain) sequence. Its antigen is still unknown. V was clipped by 6 bases and J by 7 bases; unmatched bases: 5. The CDR3 extends over 12 amino acids. Germline V gives CDR1 LNHDA, CDR2 SQIVND (reference sequence). The PCR contained 60 Vbeta and 13 Jbeta primers. Original processing methods: Unique TCR beta chains numbered roughly 84 million in a later analysis, with roughly 10 million shared. Repertoires were generated with immunoSEQ multiplex PCR, while TCRdb's copy carries only in-frame clones and drops some. The V and J calls and the clone size are those of that table, but D and trimming were determined from the DNA. The table has some 93,000 clones, 82% seen once; the top ten hold 3.8%. This sample was included in a study of cytomegalovirus exposure and HLA in healthy donors. The wider study: Among the 398 donors who were genotyped, roughly 85% fell in the genetic ancestry cluster that is associated with self-reported Caucasian donors. Study conclusions and caveats: Presence/absence analyses treated sequencing depth as roughly uniform across donors. A link between a missense DCLRE1C variant and TCR beta V- and J-gene trimming emerged from a later analysis.

The V and J genes are TRBV19 and TRBJ1-2; TRBD1 aligns across 7 bases. Material for sequencing was PBMCs. This receptor was identified in a man aged 45-60 years in good health and CMV-seronegative. CDR3 protein: CASSLDRAGYTF. The CDR3 coding sequence is TGTGCCAGTAGCCTCGACAGGGCTGGCTACACCTTC.